This T cell receptor (beta chain) was captured by sequencing in a study of blood T cell repertoires in COVID-19 (dated by TCRdb to 2018 to 2020). In the study overall: The collaborator samples originated in the United States, Italy and Spain and spanned the acute and convalescent phases of COVID-19. The prospective study material was composed of cDNA or gDNA derived from T cells, B-cell-depleted T cells, or PBMCs. The dataset comprised deeply sampled blood TCRbeta repertoires from subjects exposed to, actively infected with, or recovered from COVID-19. The repertoires were released in a freely available public database intended as a resource for research on the immune response to SARS-CoV-2. The samples were drawn from the first 160 participants of the ongoing ImmuneRACE study and from 1,254 subjects provided by 6 global collaborators. The sample metadata nearly always contained a de-identified subject ID, COVID-19 status, age in years and sex. Where available, HLA class I and class II types were taken from metadata supplied by the sample provider and were not determined by assay-based typing. General study outcomes and caveats: How much clinical and demographic metadata was included differed by source and by participant, and the metadata was provided uncurated.

Participants in the prospective study were aged roughly 18 to 100 years, lived in 24 United States geographic areas, and enrolled through a virtual design. In the prospective study, cohorts were assigned on the basis of participant-reported clinical history obtained from a screening survey and a study questionnaire. Recovered participants in ImmuneRACE Cohort 3 were defined as having two consecutive negative NP/OP PCR tests, clearance from a healthcare professional, or resolution of symptoms. In the prospective study, whole blood, serum and a nasopharyngeal or oropharyngeal swab were collected from each participant by mobile phlebotomists. Over a 2-month period, participants in the prospective study had the option of providing additional blood draws and questionnaires. Before DNA extraction, blood samples from the prospective study were shipped at room temperature or frozen. TCRbeta CDR3 regions were amplified from genomic DNA using the immunoSEQ Assay, a bias-controlled multiplex PCR. The original pipeline was this. Nucleated cell counts per sample were estimated from amplification of reference gene primers within the assay. Sequence reads were collapsed and filtered to measure the absolute abundance of every unique TCRbeta CDR3 rearrangement. For each sample, productive Simpson clonality was calculated as the square root of Simpson's diversity index across productive rearrangements. This immuneACCESS table, as held by TCRdb, lists in-frame sequences with V and J called but not all clones. Of the missing ones, under half trace to an unresolved V gene in checked studies; the others have no known cause. That table gives V, J and clone size, and the DNA gave D and trimming. Present in this sample are about 370,000 clones, over 75% of which were seen just once. About 1% of the sample is held by the ten biggest clonotypes.

On this clone: Its antigen is currently not known. There are no base qualities to consult, and no much larger clone falls within one base.

The germline V gene sets CDR1 to MNHEY and CDR2 to SVGAGI. V loses 10 bases at its end and J loses 6 bases; junction bases beyond the gene matches: 9. From cysteine to phenylalanine, the CDR3 is 13 amino acids long. Solely the CDR3 DNA is kept, with 39 bases framed from the first base. This TCR was sampled from a man younger than 35 who had recovered from COVID-19. Recombination linked TRBV6-5 to TRBJ1-5; 7 bases in the middle match TRBD1. Sequenced input: PBMCs or T cells enriched from blood (not recorded which). The nucleotide sequence reads TGTGCCACCCGGACAGGAGTTGGTCAGCCCCAGCATTTT. Its coded protein is CATRTGVGQPQHF.